Following are 31 T cell receptor beta chains from one sample sequenced in a study of T cells after yellow fever vaccination. TCRdb re-analysed the 5' RACE reads in MiXCR, keeping a single row per CDR3 protein. The sample records 620,000 or so distinct CDR3 sequences, around 12% being singletons. The source was PBMCs, collected on the day of the yellow fever booster vaccination. The receptors derive from a man aged 30 to 39 who received the YFV17D yellow fever vaccine.

This clonotype was recorded many times. V and J are TRBV4-3 and TRBJ1-5; possibly TRBD1 for D (5 bases). Germline-derived CDR1 and CDR2 are LGHNA and YSLEER. Trimming stripped 1 base from V and 7 bases from J, with 8 bases between. The CDR3 is 13 residues long. CDR3 nucleotide sequence: TGCGCCAGCAGCCAAGTAGGGGAACAGCCCCAGCATTTT. Amino acid sequence: CASSQVGEQPQHF.

This clonotype was counted a single time. The chain links TRBV9 to TRBJ2-2; 8 bases align to TRBD2. The CDR3 has 15 amino acids. The ends lost 7 bases at V and 6 bases at J; junction bases unmatched: 11. Germline loops: CDR1 SGDLS, CDR2 YYNGEE. The DNA for the CDR3 is TGTGCCAGCGGGCCTAGCGGGTTGCCTCCCGGGGAGCTGTTTTTT. Protein product: CASGPSGLPPGELFF.

The J gene is TRBJ2-1, the V gene TRBV9, with TRBD2 as a possible D gene (6 bases). Trimming took off 4 bases at V and 6 bases at J, with 20 bases between the two ends. CDR1 and CDR2 (germline): SGDLS, YYNGEE. The CDR3 runs 16 residues. The CDR3 here is CASSPTGTGVGNEQFF. As DNA, the CDR3 is TGTGCCAGCAGCCCCACGGGGACGGGAGTAGGCAATGAGCAGTTCTTC.

This clonotype was seen more than once but under ten times. The genes are TRBV19 and TRBJ2-1; 10 bases agree with TRBD2. Germline CDR1 reads LNHDA; CDR2 reads SQIVND (reference sequence). V shed 4 bases and J 10 bases; nucleotides not matched to a gene: 4. This CDR3 spans 13 amino acids. CDR3 amino acids: CASSTLAGGEQFF. Here the CDR3 DNA reads TGTGCCAGTAGTACTTTAGCGGGAGGAGAGCAGTTCTTC.

The CDR3 DNA sequence: TGTGCCAGTAGTACGGGACAGGAGCTAAACATTCAGTACTTC. Translating it yields CASSTGQELNIQYF. The V gene is TRBV19, the J gene TRBJ2-4; 8 nucleotides agree with TRBD1. V was clipped by 4 bases and J by 6 bases; unmatched bases: 5. The CDR3 loop spans 14 amino acids. Germline V gives CDR1 LNHDA, CDR2 SQIVND (reference sequence).

The chain employs TRBV12-3 or TRBV12-4 and TRBJ1-1; D remains unclear. V shed 4 bases and J shed 8 bases, with 11 bases lying between them. CDR3 length equals 12 residues. The DNA of the CDR3 is TGTGCCAGCAGTTCCAAAACGCAAGAAGCTTTCTTT. This gives the protein CASSSKTQEAFF.

This clonotype was counted between two and nine times. V usage is TRBV20-1 and J usage is TRBJ1-5; 8 positions agree with TRBD1. V gave up 7 bases and J gave up 2 bases; unmatched junction bases: 7. The CDR3 consists of 14 residues. Germline V gene sequence: CDR1 DFQATT, CDR2 SNEGSKA (reference sequence). CDR3 sequence: CSEQTGVRNQPQHF. In DNA, the CDR3 is TGCAGTGAGCAGACAGGGGTTCGCAATCAGCCCCAGCATTTT.

The rearrangement uses TRBV5-1 and TRBJ2-2; the D gene is possibly TRBD1 (5 bases). The CDR3 has 15 amino acids. CDR1 SGHRS and CDR2 YFSETQ come from the germline V gene. The germline V and J ends were trimmed by 0 bases and 3 bases, with 9 bases remaining between them. The chain's CDR3 is CASSLDRTDTGELFF. CDR3 DNA: TGCGCCAGCAGCTTGGACAGGACGGACACCGGGGAGCTGTTTTTT.

This clonotype appeared a few times. The V gene is TRBV7-2, the J gene TRBJ2-7; D is ambiguous. CDR3 size: 15 residues. The V gene's germline CDR1 is SGHTA and CDR2 FQGNSA. The V end lost 0 bases, the J end lost 0 bases, and 9 bases lay between the germline ends. The CDR3 bases are TGTGCCAGCAGCTTAGCTCCTAGGAGCTCCTACGAGCAGTACTTC. It encodes CASSLAPRSSYEQYF.

The V gene is TRBV5-1, the J gene TRBJ2-2; D is unclear. Germline CDR1 SGHRS, CDR2 YFSETQ. With 4 bases removed from V and 1 base from J, the gap between germline ends came to 17 bases. The length of the CDR3 is 17 residues. The CDR3 protein is CASSQRGNGRNTGELFF. The CDR3 DNA reads as TGCGCCAGCAGCCAGCGCGGAAACGGGCGGAACACCGGGGAGCTGTTTTTT. Combining the CDR3 with reference TRBV5-1 and TRBJ2-2 gives the whole variable domain KAGVTQTPRYLIKTRGQQVTLSCSPISGHRSVSWYQQTPGQGLQFLFEYFSETQRNKGNFPGRFSGRQFSNSRSEMNVSTLELGDSALYLCASSQRGNGRNTGELFFGEGSRLTVL.

The CDR3, as DNA: TGCAGTGCTGGGACTAGCGCGGGGGGTACCGGGGAGCTGTTTTTT. It translates to CSAGTSAGGTGELFF. The chain joins TRBV20-1 to TRBJ2-2, with TRBD2 matching 10 bases. Germline CDR1 reads DFQATT; CDR2 reads SNEGSKA (reference sequence). This CDR3 spans 15 amino acids. Losses at the gene ends were 5 bases for V and 5 bases for J; bases not matched to a gene: 8.

This clonotype came up once. V is TRBV6-2 or TRBV6-3 and J is TRBJ2-1, with D unclear. The germline V gene has CDR1 MNHEY and CDR2 SVGEGT. Trimming took 10 bases from V and 6 from J, leaving 19 bases between them. The CDR3 is 14 amino acids. CDR3 bases: TGTGCCAACACCCACTCTTTAGGAATCAATGAGCAGTTCTTC. Translating gives CANTHSLGINEQFF.

The rearrangement uses TRBV6-2 or TRBV6-3 and TRBJ2-7, with 7 bases fitting TRBD1. With 6 bases clipped from V and 3 bases from J, the junction kept 5 bases outside the gene matches. CDR1 MNHEY and CDR2 SVGEGT come from the germline V gene. The CDR3 consists of 13 residues. CDR3 in DNA: TGTGCCAGCAGAGGGACAGCTATCTACGAGCAGTACTTC. Translation gives CASRGTAIYEQYF.

This clonotype has at least ten counts. In DNA form, the CDR3 reads TGTGCCAGCAGCCCCGGGACTAGCGGGAGGAACGAGCAGTACTTC. Encoded protein: CASSPGTSGRNEQYF. The chain recombines TRBV13 with TRBJ2-7, with 15 bases aligning to TRBD2. Per the germline V gene, CDR1 is PRHDT and CDR2 is FYEKMQ (reference sequence). The CDR3 spans 15 residues. With V trimmed by 5 bases and J by 5 bases, 4 bases remained unmatched.

This clonotype came up a few times. The genes are TRBV5-4 and TRBJ2-7; TRBD1 agrees at 7 bases. J lost 2 bases, V lost 4 bases, and 9 bases had no gene match. CDR1 and CDR2 (germline): SGHNT, YYREEE (reference sequence). CDR3 length: 15 amino acids. The CDR3 DNA follows: TGTGCCAGCAGCACCCGACAGGGACGGGCCTACGAGCAGTACTTC. Protein sequence: CASSTRQGRAYEQYF. Full variable domain (remainder filled in from reference TRBV5-4 and TRBJ2-7): ETGVTQSPTHLIKTRGQQVTLRCSSQSGHNTVSWYQQALGQGPQFIFQYYREEENGRGNFPPRFSGLQFPNYSSELNVNALELDDSALYLCASSTRQGRAYEQYFGPGTRLTVT.

This clonotype appeared a few times. The J gene is TRBJ1-2, the V gene TRBV12-3 or TRBV12-4; possibly TRBD1 for D (6 bases). The CDR3 is made up of 12 amino acids. V lost 5 bases and J 8 bases, leaving 12 bases between the germline ends. The CDR3 nucleotides are TGTGCCAGCAGTCGATCGACAGGAGGCTACACCTTC. Protein product: CASSRSTGGYTF.

The rearrangement joins TRBV5-7 to TRBJ1-5; D may be TRBD1 (6 bases). TRBV5-7 is an ORF; its function is uncertain. CDR3 size: 13 residues. V lost 4 bases and J 5 bases, leaving 10 bases between the germline ends. Here the CDR3 DNA reads TGTGCCAGCAGCACACAGGGTCATCAGCCCCAGCATTTT. Its protein is CASSTQGHQPQHF.

In this sample, this clonotype turned up a few times. The chain has TRBV12-3 or TRBV12-4 and TRBJ1-5; no clear D gene. V lost 5 bases and J 6 bases, leaving 8 bases between the germline ends. This CDR3 comprises 12 residues. CDR3 nucleotides: TGTGCCAGCAGTCCTTATCGTCAGCCCCAGCATTTT. As protein: CASSPYRQPQHF.

The chain is built from TRBV5-1 and TRBJ2-5, with D unclear. Germline loops: CDR1 SGHRS, CDR2 YFSETQ. The CDR3 has 15 residues. V was cut by 0 bases and J by 5 bases, with 14 bases left in between. As DNA, the CDR3 is TGCGCCAGCAGCTTGGGCTCATTTCAAAGTGAGACCCAGTACTTC. It translates to CASSLGSFQSETQYF.

This clonotype was counted a few times. The chain combines TRBV15 with TRBJ2-1, with a tentative D call TRBD2 (6 bases). The germline CDR1 and CDR2 sequences are LNHNV and YYDKDF (reference sequence). The CDR3 covers 15 residues. The V and J ends lost 1 base and 2 bases respectively, with 9 bases between them. This CDR3 reads CATSRVAGTYNEQFF. The CDR3 DNA sequence: TGTGCCACCAGCAGAGTGGCGGGAACCTACAATGAGCAGTTCTTC.

This chain uses TRBV5-1 with TRBJ2-7, with a possible D match to TRBD2 (6 bases). Germline values: CDR1 SGHRS, CDR2 YFSETQ. With 0 bases removed from V and 5 bases from J, the gap between germline ends came to 9 bases. This CDR3 has 13 residues. The CDR3: CASSLERRDEQYF. The CDR3 DNA is TGCGCCAGCAGCTTGGAAAGGAGGGACGAGCAGTACTTC.

This clonotype was observed a few times. J is TRBJ2-1 and V is TRBV7-3; D remains ambiguous. This CDR3 has 12 amino acids. The ends were cut back, 8 bases at V and 15 bases at J, with 20 bases in the middle. Germline-derived CDR1 and CDR2 are SGHTA and FQGTGA. In DNA form, the CDR3 reads TGTGCCAGCCTTTCGAACAAACCCCTCGGGTTCTTC. Translation: CASLSNKPLGFF.

The chain is built from TRBV20-1 and TRBJ2-5; tentative D call: TRBD1 (6 bases). The CDR3 contains 15 residues. The ends were cut back, 1 base at V and 4 bases at J, with 16 bases in the middle. Germline assignment: CDR1 DFQATT and CDR2 SNEGSKA (reference sequence). The CDR3 coding sequence is TGCAGTGCTAGAGTTTTCAGGGGTTTCATAGAGACCCAGTACTTC. Translating it yields CSARVFRGFIETQYF.

The chain has TRBV5-1 and TRBJ2-7; 8 bases map to TRBD1. Germline CDR1 reads SGHRS; CDR2 reads YFSETQ. This CDR3 comprises 15 residues. V lost 5 bases and J lost 2; bases outside the gene matches: 9. CDR3 DNA sequence: TGCGCCAGCAGGAAACCGGACAGGGTTCCCTACGAGCAGTACTTC. Protein: CASRKPDRVPYEQYF. Full variable domain (outside the CDR3, taken from reference TRBV5-1 and TRBJ2-7): KAGVTQTPRYLIKTRGQQVTLSCSPISGHRSVSWYQQTPGQGLQFLFEYFSETQRNKGNFPGRFSGRQFSNSRSEMNVSTLELGDSALYLCASRKPDRVPYEQYFGPGTRLTVT.

Only a few counts were recorded for this clonotype. The chain joins TRBV12-3 or TRBV12-4 to TRBJ2-1; 8 nucleotides match TRBD2. V lost 0 bases and J lost 5; bases outside the gene matches: 6. This CDR3 is built from 16 residues. The CDR3 bases are TGTGCCAGCAGTTTAGCCGGGACTAGGGTGCACAATGAGCAGTTCTTC. It specifies CASSLAGTRVHNEQFF.

The chain uses TRBV29-1 and TRBJ2-7, with 7 bases lining up with TRBD2. Germline CDR1 and CDR2: SQVTM and ANQGSEA. The J segment lost 3 bases and the V segment lost 1 base, leaving 12 bases of the junction unmatched. CDR3 length equals 16 residues. The CDR3 coding sequence is TGCAGCGTTGAAGGGGGGACGGGCGGGAGTATCTACGAGCAGTACTTC. Amino acid sequence: CSVEGGTGGSIYEQYF.

This clonotype was observed a few times. CDR3 residues: CASSLGGTSGAYEQYF. CDR3 nucleotides: TGTGCCAGCAGCTTGGGCGGGACTAGCGGAGCCTACGAGCAGTACTTC. The chain employs TRBV5-4 and TRBJ2-7; 11 nucleotides align to TRBD2. The CDR3 consists of 16 residues. CDR1 is SGHNT, CDR2 YYREEE, per germline (reference sequence). The junction had 4 bases not matched to a gene; V was cut back by 0 bases and J by 2 bases.

This chain links TRBV5-1 with TRBJ1-1; D is possibly TRBD1 (6 bases). V was pared by 4 bases and J by 1 base, with 11 bases between. The CDR3 runs 14 residues. CDR1 is SGHRS and CDR2 is YFSETQ in the germline V gene. This CDR3 reads CASSATGSNTEAFF. The CDR3 DNA reads TGCGCCAGCAGCGCGACAGGTTCGAACACTGAAGCTTTCTTT.

V gene TRBV20-1 combines with J gene TRBJ2-3; possible D gene TRBD1, 5 bases. This CDR3 region has 11 residues. Germline-derived CDR1 and CDR2 are DFQATT and SNEGSKA (reference sequence). V was trimmed by 3 bases and J by 6 bases, leaving 7 bases between them. The DNA of the CDR3 is TGCAGTGCTAGCTCAGGGGATACGCAGTATTTT. Encoded protein: CSASSGDTQYF.

This clonotype showed up just a few times. The gene calls are TRBV11-1 and TRBJ2-6, with 10 positions matching TRBD1. With 5 bases clipped from V and 0 bases from J, the junction kept 7 bases outside the gene matches. The CDR3 is made up of 18 amino acids. Germline CDR1 and CDR2: SGHAT and FQDESV (reference sequence). The CDR3 loop reads CASSAGQGDYSGANVLTF. The CDR3, as DNA: TGTGCCAGCAGCGCAGGACAGGGGGACTACTCTGGGGCCAACGTCCTGACTTTC.

V is TRBV7-8 and J is TRBJ1-5, with D possibly TRBD1 on 6 matching bases. The CDR3 sequence is 16 residues long. The germline V and J ends were trimmed by 1 base and 6 bases, with 16 bases remaining between them. Germline V gene data show CDR1 as SGHVS and CDR2 as FQNEAQ. CDR3 protein: CASSLGAGAPSQPQHF. The CDR3 coding sequence is TGTGCCAGCAGCTTAGGGGCAGGGGCCCCTTCTCAGCCCCAGCATTTT.